The rows below give T cell receptor beta chains drawn from one sample of a study of blood T cell repertoires in COVID-19. Some clones are missing from TCRdb's copy, which holds only in-frame ones; the method was immunoSEQ multiplex PCR. The table includes more than 200,000 clones, 88% detected once. Sequencing was done on a sample of peripheral blood. These receptor sequences come from a woman aged 55-70 years with acute or convalescent COVID-19. Both conserved end residues are trimmed from each CDR3. Expanded clones get a size class; other rows say once, few or many, or leave the size out.

ASSYGGQSSYNEQF | TRBJ2-1 | . | TRBV6-6
ASRLMTSGGSSYNEQF | TRBJ2-1 | . | TRBV7-8
ASSPQGARGNQPQH | TRBJ1-5 | . | TRBV19
ASSQDPGEKLF | TRBJ1-4 | once | TRBV14
ASSTAADRGILYGYT | TRBJ1-2 | . | TRBV19
ASSSYQGSPLH | TRBJ1-6 | . | TRBV6-5
ASSFGQGEAYGYT | TRBJ1-2 | . | TRBV6-2/TRBV6-3
ASSFLGGRLANIQY | TRBJ2-4 | . | TRBV5-1
TSSLVEQGWMGEQY | TRBJ2-7 | . | TRBV1
ASSLTGGGMNTEAF | TRBJ1-1 | . | TRBV5-1
ASSVERGRTGGYT | TRBJ1-2 | . | TRBV9
ASSLRAGWTGELF | TRBJ2-2 | . | TRBV28
ASSQAGAGESPLH | TRBJ1-6 | . | TRBV4-3
ASRPPGENTEAF | TRBJ1-1 | . | TRBV11-2
ASRWAGLVTEAF | TRBJ1-1 | . | TRBV19
ASSRTGARYEQY | TRBJ2-7 | . | TRBV6-5
ASSIPPRGLALNTGELF | TRBJ2-2 | . | TRBV19
ASSPGTALYEQY | TRBJ2-7 | . | TRBV10-2
ASSPGTSGGRAQETQY | TRBJ2-5 | . | TRBV5-1
ASSRGGSGGNEQF | TRBJ2-1 | . | TRBV14
ASSTGTGFNQPQH | TRBJ1-5 | . | TRBV19
ASSQGGDPLQY | TRBJ2-4 | . | TRBV14
ASSLASLDGYT | TRBJ1-2 | . | TRBV12-3/TRBV12-4
ASGLVYRAAAF | TRBJ1-1 | few | TRBV12-5
ASSATAVNQPQH | TRBJ1-5 | . | TRBV6-2/TRBV6-3
ASNKVATGGRYEQY | TRBJ2-7 | . | TRBV4-2